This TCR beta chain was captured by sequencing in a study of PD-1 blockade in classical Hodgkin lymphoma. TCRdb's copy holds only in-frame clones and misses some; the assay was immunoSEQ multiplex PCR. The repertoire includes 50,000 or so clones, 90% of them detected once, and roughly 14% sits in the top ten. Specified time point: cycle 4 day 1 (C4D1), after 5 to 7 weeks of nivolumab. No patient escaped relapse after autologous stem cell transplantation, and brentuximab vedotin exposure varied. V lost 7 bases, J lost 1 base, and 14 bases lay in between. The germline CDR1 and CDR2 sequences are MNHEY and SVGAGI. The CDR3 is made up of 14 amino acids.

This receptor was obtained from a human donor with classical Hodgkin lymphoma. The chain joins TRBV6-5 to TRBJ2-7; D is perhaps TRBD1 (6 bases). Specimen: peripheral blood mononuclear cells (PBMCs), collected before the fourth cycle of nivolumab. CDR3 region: CASTKRGQSYEQYF. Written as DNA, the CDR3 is TGTGCCAGCACGAAAAGAGGACAGTCCTACGAGCAGTACTTC.